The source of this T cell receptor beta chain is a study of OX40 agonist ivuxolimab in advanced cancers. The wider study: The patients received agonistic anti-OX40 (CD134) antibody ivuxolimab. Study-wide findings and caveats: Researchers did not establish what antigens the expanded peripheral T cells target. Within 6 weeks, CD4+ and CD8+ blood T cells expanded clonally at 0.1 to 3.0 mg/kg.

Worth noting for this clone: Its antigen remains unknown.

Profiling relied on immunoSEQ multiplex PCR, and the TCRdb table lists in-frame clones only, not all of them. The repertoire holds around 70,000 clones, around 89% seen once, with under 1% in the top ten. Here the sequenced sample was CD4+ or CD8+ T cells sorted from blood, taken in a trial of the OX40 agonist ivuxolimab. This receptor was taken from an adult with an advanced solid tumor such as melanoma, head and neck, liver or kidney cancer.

CDR3 sequence (DNA): TGTGCCAGCAGCCCCCCGTTGGTGGAGACCCAGTACTTC. Protein: CASSPPLVETQYF. The chain joins TRBV7-2 to TRBJ2-5; D unresolved. The CDR3 is made up of 13 amino acids. The ends were cut back, 5 bases at V and 5 bases at J, with 12 bases in the middle. CDR1 is SGHTA and CDR2 is FQGNSA in the germline V gene.